This T cell receptor beta chain was sequenced for a study of control samples from healthy donors and cancer patients. This CDR3 is 12 amino acids long. Trimming took 3 bases from V and 5 from J; bases not matched to a gene: 3. Per the germline V gene, CDR1 is DFQATT and CDR2 is SNEGSKA (reference sequence). The repertoire was sequenced with immunoSEQ multiplex PCR; TCRdb's copy has only in-frame clones and lacks some. Found here are fewer than 200,000 clones, roughly 93% of them singletons; the top ten hold 4.1%. The sample was blood. The rearrangement joins TRBV20-1 to TRBJ1-2; 7 bases fit TRBD1. The sequence was collected from a woman aged 55-75 years in good health. The chain's CDR3 is CSASPGGYGYTF. CDR3 bases: TGCAGTGCTAGTCCAGGGGGGTATGGCTACACCTTC.